This TCR beta chain was identified during a study of prognosis after radiotherapy for stage I lung cancer. Study background: In this cohort, every patient with non-small cell lung cancer was regarded as medically inoperable.

This clonotype was counted ten times or more. Template was genomic DNA; TCR beta CDR3 amplified in two multiplex PCR rounds. Gene-specific TRBV and TRBJ primers were used in PCR round one. Universal primers drove the second round of PCR amplification. Each CDR3 protein is one row after TCRdb ran MiXCR on the multiplex PCR reads. This table has 15,000 to 20,000 distinct CDR3 sequences, 45% to 55% appearing once. This CDR3 has 20 amino acids. The V gene end was trimmed by 1 base and the J gene end by 5 bases; junction bases not matched to a gene: 19. Germline V lookup: CDR1 MGHRA, CDR2 YSYEKL. The sequence came from a donor aged 50 or older with non-small cell lung cancer. The specimen was PBMCs, collected before or after stereotactic body radiation therapy (not recorded which). The rearrangement uses TRBV4-1 and TRBJ1-4, with 7 bases lining up with TRBD1. This chain's CDR3 is CASSQGAVVGGGKPNEKLFF. For the CDR3, the DNA is TGCGCCAGCAGCCAAGGAGCTGTCGTAGGGGGCGGAAAGCCAAATGAAAAACTGTTTTTT.